The 20 T cell receptor beta chains below were found in one sample sequenced in a study of shared clonotypes between healthy human individuals. TCRdb keeps only in-frame clones here, not all; method: immunoSEQ multiplex PCR. There are around 1.6 million clones in the sample; 98% occur only once, and roughly 0.4% lies in the top ten. Sequencing was performed on naive CD4+ T cells sorted from blood. The subset denotes: CD45RA+ positively selected. The receptors were sampled from a man aged 30 to 39 in good health.

This clone was found once. The V and J genes are TRBV29-1 and TRBJ2-3; D is uncertain. V lost 5 bases to trimming and J lost 6 bases, with 6 bases between them. The germline CDR1 and CDR2 sequences are SQVTM and ANQGSEA. The CDR3 is 10 residues long. CDR3 loop: CSVIRDTQYF. CDR3 coding DNA: TGCAGCGTTATACGGGATACGCAGTATTTT.

The chain is built from TRBV19 and TRBJ2-5; D ambiguous. Trimming pared 2 bases from V and 5 bases from J, leaving 9 bases between. This CDR3 region has 13 residues. Germline V gene data show CDR1 as LNHDA and CDR2 as SQIVND (reference sequence). This chain's CDR3 is CASSILGLETQYF. CDR3 DNA: TGTGCCAGTAGTATACTAGGGCTGGAGACCCAGTACTTC.

The chain uses TRBV6-6 and TRBJ2-7; D remains unclear. Trimming stripped 0 bases from V and 0 bases from J, with 9 bases between. CDR1 and CDR2 from the germline V gene are MNHNY and SVGAGI (reference sequence). The CDR3 runs to 15 residues. The CDR3: CASSYSSAVSYEQYF. CDR3 sequence (DNA): TGTGCCAGCAGTTACTCGTCCGCAGTCTCCTACGAGCAGTACTTC.

The V and J genes are TRBV7-3 and TRBJ2-1, with 11 bases that match TRBD1. CDR3 length: 20 amino acids. Germline lookup yields CDR1 SGHTA and CDR2 FQGTGA. V shed 3 bases and J 1 base; nucleotides not matched to a gene: 14. This chain's CDR3 is CASSFRGQGAQSGSYNEQFF. The CDR3 DNA sequence: TGTGCCAGCAGCTTTCGCGGACAGGGGGCGCAAAGTGGTTCCTACAATGAGCAGTTCTTC.

The CDR3 reads CATSAGVTYNEQFF. In DNA, the CDR3 is TGTGCCACCTCAGCGGGAGTTACCTACAATGAGCAGTTCTTC. The chain links TRBV5-6 to TRBJ2-1; 8 bases map to TRBD2. The CDR3 runs 14 residues. Germline V lookup: CDR1 SGHDT, CDR2 YYEEEE. The V gene end was trimmed by 9 bases and the J gene end by 2 bases; junction bases not matched to a gene: 7.

This clone was seen a handful of times. This sequence joins TRBV28 and TRBJ1-5; 7 bases fit TRBD1. Trimming removed 5 bases from V and 2 bases from J; junction bases left unmatched: 3. Per the germline V gene, CDR1 is MDHEN and CDR2 is SYDVKM. There are 14 residues in the CDR3. The CDR3 sequence: CASSTGQGNQPQHF. CDR3 sequence (DNA): TGTGCCAGCAGTACTGGACAGGGCAATCAGCCCCAGCATTTT.

On this clone itself: This same CDR3 is encoded by further DNA sequences in the sample. The V call is TRBV9, the J call TRBJ1-5; possibly TRBD1 for D (5 bases). Trimming left V 4 bases short and J 0 bases short, with 8 bases between. Germline CDR1 is SGDLS and CDR2 is YYNGEE. There are 14 residues in the CDR3. This CDR3 is CASSPGISNQPQHF. The CDR3 DNA reads TGTGCCAGCAGCCCAGGGATTAGCAATCAGCCCCAGCATTTT.

V usage is TRBV28 and J usage is TRBJ1-2; 8 bases map to TRBD1. Unmatched junction bases numbered 6, after V lost 6 bases and J lost 0 bases. The CDR3 spans 15 residues. Germline assignment: CDR1 MDHEN and CDR2 SYDVKM. The CDR3 is CASRGGQAANYGYTF. In DNA form, the CDR3 reads TGTGCCAGCAGAGGGGGACAGGCAGCTAACTATGGCTACACCTTC.

The chain carries TRBV19 and TRBJ2-7; D may be TRBD2 (6 bases). Germline CDR1 and CDR2: LNHDA and SQIVND (reference sequence). The CDR3 is 13 residues long. V was pared by 2 bases and J by 6 bases, with 11 bases between. The CDR3 is CASSIRRESEQYF. CDR3 nucleotide sequence: TGTGCCAGTAGTATACGGAGGGAATCCGAGCAGTACTTC.

The V and J genes are TRBV5-6 and TRBJ1-5; 8 bases line up with TRBD1. J lost 6 bases, V lost 2 bases, and 7 bases had no gene match. From germline, CDR1 is SGHDT and CDR2 YYEEEE. This CDR3 contains 15 residues. The CDR3 nucleotides are TGTGCCAGCAGCTTAAGTGGGACAGGTAGTCAGCCCCAGCATTTT. This gives the protein CASSLSGTGSQPQHF.

The chain employs TRBV28 and TRBJ2-7, with TRBD2 matching over 10 bases. Trimming cost V 5 bases and J 6 bases; bases outside gene matches: 7. Germline V gene lookup returns CDR1 MDHEN and CDR2 SYDVKM. CDR3 length: 14 residues. The CDR3 is CASSPLAGAPEQYF. The CDR3 DNA reads TGTGCCAGCAGTCCCCTAGCGGGAGCGCCCGAGCAGTACTTC.

Note on this clone: Other DNA sequences in the sample encode the same CDR3. This sequence joins TRBV14 and TRBJ2-7; D is undetermined. Trimming pared 4 bases from V and 0 bases from J, leaving 4 bases between. CDR1 and CDR2 (germline): SGHDN, FVKESK. There are 12 residues in the CDR3. In DNA form, the CDR3 reads TGTGCCAGCAGCCCGAGCTCCTACGAGCAGTACTTC. As protein: CASSPSSYEQYF. The variable domain in full, completed from reference TRBV14 and TRBJ2-7, reads EAGVTQFPSHSVIEKGQTVTLRCDPISGHDNLYWYRRVMGKEIKFLLHFVKESKQDESGMPNNRFLAERTGGTYSTLKVQPAELEDSGVYFCASSPSSYEQYFGPGTRLTVT.

This chain joins TRBV5-4 and TRBJ2-7, with D possibly TRBD2 on 5 matching bases. Trimming took 3 bases from V and 5 from J, leaving 24 bases between them. Germline V CDR1 and CDR2: SGHNT, YYREEE (reference sequence). The CDR3 totals 17 residues. The CDR3 nucleotides read TGTGCCAGCAGCTCGTCGATAACCGGACTCCACGTCGACGAGCAGTACTTC. Encoded protein: CASSSSITGLHVDEQYF.

V is TRBV7-2 and J is TRBJ2-3; a weak D match, TRBD2 (6 bases). Germline assignment: CDR1 SGHTA and CDR2 FQGNSA. The CDR3 runs 15 residues. The V and J ends lost 2 bases and 8 bases respectively, with 17 bases between them. CDR3 DNA: TGTGCCAGCAGCTTATTACTAGCCGCTACCGCTACGCAGTATTTT. Translation gives CASSLLLAATATQYF.

The genes are TRBV10-3 and TRBJ2-3; 8 nucleotides line up with TRBD1. Trimming cost V 2 bases and J 3 bases; bases outside gene matches: 4. Germline CDR1 reads ENHRY; CDR2 reads SYGVKD. The CDR3 is 15 residues long. The CDR3 spells CAISEAGTGTDTQYF. CDR3 DNA sequence: TGTGCCATCAGTGAGGCCGGGACAGGAACAGATACGCAGTATTTT.

The chain has TRBV9 and TRBJ2-1; tentative D call: TRBD2 (6 bases). Germline assignment: CDR1 SGDLS and CDR2 YYNGEE. The length of the CDR3 is 15 residues. V was clipped by 4 bases and J by 6 bases, with 17 bases between them. The CDR3 spells CASSPIPLASNEQFF. Written as DNA, the CDR3 is TGTGCCAGCAGCCCTATACCCCTAGCGAGCAATGAGCAGTTCTTC.

The chain couples TRBV11-2 to TRBJ2-4; no firm D call. The germline V gene has CDR1 SGHAT and CDR2 FQNNGV. There are 18 residues in the CDR3. The V and J ends lost 0 bases and 3 bases respectively, with 18 bases between them. The CDR3 nucleotides are TGTGCCAGCAGCTTAGATCTCTTTGAGAGATCGGGCAAAAACATTCAGTACTTC. Protein: CASSLDLFERSGKNIQYF. Filled out from reference TRBV11-2 and TRBJ2-4, the complete variable domain reads EAGVAQSPRYKIIEKRQSVAFWCNPISGHATLYWYQQILGQGPKLLIQFQNNGVVDDSQLPKDRFSAERLKGVDSTLKIQPAKLEDSAVYLCASSLDLFERSGKNIQYFGAGTRLSVL.

The chain employs TRBV10-3 and TRBJ2-1; 14 positions agree with TRBD2. CDR3 length: 17 amino acids. V dropped 3 bases and J dropped 5; count of bases not matched to a gene: 6. Germline CDR1 is ENHRY and CDR2 is SYGVKD. The CDR3 DNA reads TGTGCCATCAGTGACCGACTAGCGGGAGGGATGGACAATGAGCAGTTCTTC. This gives the protein CAISDRLAGGMDNEQFF.

The chain couples TRBV18 to TRBJ2-3; weak D call: TRBD1 (6 bases). The CDR3 contains 15 residues. Germline V gene data show CDR1 as KGHSH and CDR2 as LQKENI. V lost 2 bases, J lost 5 bases, and 14 bases lay in between. The CDR3 DNA is TGTGCCAGCTCACCAACCCAGGGGATTAGAGATACGCAGTATTTT. Translation gives CASSPTQGIRDTQYF. The full variable domain, rest sourced from reference TRBV18 and TRBJ2-3, is NAGVMQNPRHLVRRRGQEARLRCSPMKGHSHVYWYRQLPEEGLKFMVYLQKENIIDESGMPKERFSAEFPKEGPSILRIQQVVRGDSAAYFCASSPTQGIRDTQYFGPGTRLTVL.

The V call is TRBV18, the J call TRBJ2-7; D possibly uses TRBD1 or TRBD2 (5 bases each). Germline lookup yields CDR1 KGHSH and CDR2 LQKENI. The CDR3 has 13 amino acids. V was clipped by 5 bases and J by 3 bases, with 11 bases between them. The CDR3 DNA follows: TGTGCCAGCTCATCCGGGACGGTCTACGAGCAGTACTTC. Amino acid sequence: CASSSGTVYEQYF.